The clone carrying this T cell receptor (beta chain) was seen more than once but under ten times. The antigen is unknown. This may come from a read error, since a much larger clone is one base off. In building TCR beta libraries, iRepertoire HTBI primers were used together with Arm-PCR of CDR3 regions. TCRdb reprocessed the multiplex PCR reads with MiXCR, giving one entry per CDR3 protein. The sample includes 350,000 to 450,000 distinct CDR3 sequences, less than 25% seen only once; the top ten take around 20%. The record originates from a study of regulatory T cells in long-lasting Graves disease. Study-wide background: The definition of persistent Graves' disease was over 5 years of antithyroid drugs with positive TSH receptor antibodies.

V was trimmed by 4 bases and J by 4 bases, leaving 18 bases between them. In germline, CDR1 is SGHRS, CDR2 YFSETQ. This CDR3 is built from 15 residues. Findings and caveats of the study: Shared public clonotypes totalled a few thousand in persistent patients, compared with over 800 in new patients. Persistent disease preferred TRBV28, TRBJ1-2 and TRBJ2-5; new disease, TRBV20-1 and TRBJ2-1.

Regarding time point: persistent/refractory GD, antithyroid drugs over 5 years with positive TRAb. From PBMCs, RNA was extracted and then used to make the TCR library. Xi'an, China, was home to the endocrinology department that provided patients. The chain recombines TRBV5-1 with TRBJ2-7, with D perhaps TRBD2 (6 bases). The sequences come from peripheral blood mononuclear cells (PBMCs), collected when the disease was refractory, from a patient treated with antithyroid drugs. This clonotype originated in a female donor with Graves disease. CDR3 nucleotide sequence: TGCGCCAGCAGCCCCGGGGGTAGCAGGACGTACGAGCAGTACTTC. Its protein is CASSPGGSRTYEQYF.